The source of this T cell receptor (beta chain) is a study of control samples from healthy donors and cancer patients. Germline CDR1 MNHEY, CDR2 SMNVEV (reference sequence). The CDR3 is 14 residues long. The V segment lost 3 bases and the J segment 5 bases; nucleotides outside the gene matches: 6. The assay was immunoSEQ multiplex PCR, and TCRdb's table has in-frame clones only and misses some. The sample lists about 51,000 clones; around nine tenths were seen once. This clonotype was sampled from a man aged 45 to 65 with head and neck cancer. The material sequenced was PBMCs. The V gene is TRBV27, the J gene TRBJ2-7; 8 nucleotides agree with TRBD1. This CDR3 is CASSFYRGDDEQYF. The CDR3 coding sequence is TGTGCCAGCAGTTTTTACAGGGGGGACGACGAGCAGTACTTC.